The sequence of this T cell receptor beta chain was determined in a study of type 1 regulatory T cells. Background on the study: T-allo10 is a Tr1-enriched, alloantigen-specific CD4 T cell product made in vitro. General observations from the study: Compared with non-type 1 regulatory T cells, type 1 regulatory T cells showed a more restricted TCR repertoire.

This clonotype was seen a few times. What it binds is not known. TCRdb used MiXCR to reprocess the reads, holding one entry per CDR3 protein. The sample lists some 71,000 distinct CDR3 sequences, less than 25% occurring once. Trimming pared 3 bases from V and 8 bases from J, leaving 5 bases between. CDR3 length equals 11 residues. Sequencing was carried out using cultured type 1 regulatory T (Tr1) cells, either the whole culture or a sorted fraction (not recorded which). The receptor's source is a human donor in good health. The rearrangement joins TRBV12-3 or TRBV12-4 to TRBJ2-1; D is unclear. The CDR3 region has the DNA TGTGCCAGCAGTTTTACCCATGAGCAGTTCTTC. It is translated as CASSFTHEQFF.